A selection of T cell receptor beta chains follows, all from one sample in a study of blood T cell repertoires in COVID-19. Clones were read by immunoSEQ multiplex PCR, and TCRdb kept only the in-frame ones, dropping some. The data contain hundreds of thousands of clones, 85% of them singletons. The source material was peripheral blood. Every receptor here comes from a man aged 45 to 65 with active or convalescent COVID-19. CDR3s include the opening cysteine and the closing phenylalanine or tryptophan. The D gene is left open where the match is weak. Clone size appears in some rows only: once, few, many, or a class for an expanded clone.

TRBJ1-5 | - | TRBV6-5 | - | TGTGCCAGCGGACGGAGGATTCAGCCCCAGCATTTT | CASGRRIQPQHF
TRBJ2-7 | TRBD2 | TRBV5-4 | - | TGTGCCAGCAGCTCTGGCGGGAGCTCCTACGAGCAGTACTTC | CASSSGGSSYEQYF
TRBJ2-7 | TRBD2 | TRBV9 | - | TGTGCCAGCAGCGCCGCGGGCCAGCGGGAGGGGCAGTACTTC | CASSAAGQREGQYF
TRBJ2-2 | TRBD1 | TRBV5-1 | - | TGCGCCAGCAGCTTGACAGGGGGCAACACCGGGGAGCTGTTTTTT | CASSLTGGNTGELFF
TRBJ1-1 | - | TRBV28 | - | TGTGCCAGCAATACAGGAGATTTTGAAGCTTTCTTT | CASNTGDFEAFF
TRBJ2-1 | TRBD2 | TRBV7-9 | - | TGTGCCAGCAGCCCCCAGGGTCGGGCCGGGGAGGGCAATGAGCAGTTCTTC | CASSPQGRAGEGNEQFF
TRBJ2-1 | TRBD2 | TRBV4-1 | - | TGCGCCAGCAGCCAAGTGTGGCTAGCGGACAATGAGCAGTTCTTC | CASSQVWLADNEQFF
TRBJ2-3 | TRBD2 | TRBV12-3/TRBV12-4 | - | TGTGCCAGCGGGACTAGCGGGAGCTGGCAGTATTTT | CASGTSGSWQYF
TRBJ2-1 | TRBD2 | TRBV30 | - | TGTGCCGCTGAGCGGGACGACTACAATGAGCAGTTCTTC | CAAERDDYNEQFF
TRBJ2-3 | TRBD2 | TRBV6-5 | - | TGTGCCAGCAGTTACAATTCCTTGGGGGGGACAGATACGCAGTATTTT | CASSYNSLGGTDTQYF
TRBJ2-1 | - | TRBV28 | - | TGTGCCAGCAGCAGAGGACTTCACCCCTCCTACAATGAGCAGTTCTTC | CASSRGLHPSYNEQFF
TRBJ2-7 | - | TRBV3-1/TRBV3-2 | - | TGTGCCAGCAGCCTTAAGCCCGAGCAGTACTTC | CASSLKPEQYF
TRBJ2-5 | - | TRBV5-1 | - | TGCGCCAGCAGCTTGGAGCCTGGTGAGACCCAGTACTTC | CASSLEPGETQYF
TRBJ2-3 | TRBD1 | TRBV11-2 | few | TGTGCCAGCAGCTTAGAACAGGGGGCAGATACGCAGTATTTT | CASSLEQGADTQYF
TRBJ2-3 | - | TRBV28 | - | TGTGCCAGCAGTTCATCTTTTACCATGGCCTTCACAGATACGCAGTATTTT | CASSSSFTMAFTDTQYF
TRBJ1-2 | - | TRBV6-5 | - | TGTGCCAGCAGCCCCACCGACAGCCGTTGGGGCTACACCTTC | CASSPTDSRWGYTF
TRBJ2-2 | - | TRBV19 | - | TGTGCCAGTAGCGCCCCCACAGGGACCGGCGGGGAGCTGTTTTTT | CASSAPTGTGGELFF
TRBJ1-1 | - | TRBV6-6 | - | TGTGCCAGCAGTTACTCGGGGGGGGACACTGAAGCTTTCTTT | CASSYSGGDTEAFF
TRBJ1-2 | - | TRBV4-1 | - | TGCGCCAGCAGCCAAGATCGGAGGGGGGGTGGCTACACCTTC | CASSQDRRGGGYTF
TRBJ2-7 | - | TRBV7-9 | - | TGTGCCAGCAGCTTAGGTCGCGAGCAGTACTTC | CASSLGREQYF
TRBJ1-4 | TRBD1 | TRBV5-6 | few | TGTGCCAGCAGCTTGCTCAGGGCACAGGGGGCCTGGACTAATGAAAAACTGTTTTTT | CASSLLRAQGAWTNEKLFF
TRBJ1-6 | - | TRBV6-5 | - | TGTGCCAGCAGTTCCACCAGGGACTGGCGTTCACCCCTCCACTTT | CASSSTRDWRSPLHF
TRBJ1-5 | - | TRBV5-8 | - | TGTGCCAGCAGCTTCTCAGGTCACAATCAGCCCCAGCATTTT | CASSFSGHNQPQHF
TRBJ2-6 | TRBD1 | TRBV18 | - | TGTGCCAGCTCACCAGGGACAGGGGGCGCCGGGGCCAACGTCCTGACTTTC | CASSPGTGGAGANVLTF
TRBJ2-1 | TRBD2 | TRBV5-4 | - | TGTGCCAGCAGCCCTAGCGGGAGGGCCGCTGAGCAGTTCTTC | CASSPSGRAAEQFF
TRBJ1-2 | - | TRBV27 | - | TGTGCCAGCAGTCAAGACGGGTACTATGGCTACACCTTC | CASSQDGYYGYTF
TRBJ2-1 | TRBD2 | TRBV5-8 | - | TGTGCCAGCAGCTTGGGGGCTAGCGGCTACAATGAGCAGTTCTTC | CASSLGASGYNEQFF
TRBJ2-5 | - | TRBV5-6 | - | TGTGCCAGCAGCTTGGCCGGGATTGCTCAAGAGACCCAGTACTTC | CASSLAGIAQETQYF
TRBJ2-1 | TRBD1 | TRBV3-1/TRBV3-2 | - | TGTGCCAGCAGTCCTCGGAGGACAGGGGTAGATGAGCAGTTCTTC | CASSPRRTGVDEQFF
TRBJ2-1 | - | TRBV5-4 | - | TGTGCCAGCAGCTTGGAAGCGGTCCTCTCCTACAATGAGCAGTTCTTC | CASSLEAVLSYNEQFF
TRBJ1-2 | - | TRBV12-3/TRBV12-4 | - | TGTGCCAGCAGTTTGACGGGGTCGGGTGGCTACACCTTC | CASSLTGSGGYTF
TRBJ2-1 | - | TRBV5-1 | - | TGCGCCAGCAACTCACGGGTCGGAGGCAATGAGCAGTTCTTC | CASNSRVGGNEQFF
TRBJ1-2 | TRBD1 | TRBV11-2 | - | TGTGCCAGCAGCCGGGGACAGCCCTTAGGCTATGGCTACACCTTC | CASSRGQPLGYGYTF
TRBJ2-3 | TRBD2 | TRBV7-9 | - | TGTGCCAGCAGCGCCGGGTCTCCAGCGGGGATCACAGATACGCAGTATTTT | CASSAGSPAGITDTQYF
TRBJ2-3 | TRBD2 | TRBV9 | once | TGTGCCAGCAGCGTAGGGACTAGCGGGGGCACAGATACGCAGTATTTT | CASSVGTSGGTDTQYF
TRBJ2-1 | - | TRBV6-2/TRBV6-3 | - | TGTGCCAGCAGTTATGTCTCCGTGGGGGGTGGTGTGCAGTTCTTC | CASSYVSVGGGVQFF
TRBJ2-1 | TRBD2 | TRBV2 | - | TGTGCCAGCCTAGGACTAGCGGGAAGGGATGAGCAGTTCTTC | CASLGLAGRDEQFF
TRBJ2-1 | TRBD2 | TRBV3-1/TRBV3-2 | - | TGTGCCAGCAGCCAAGGATTTAGCGGGAGGGCCTCGATCAATGAGCAGTTCTTC | CASSQGFSGRASINEQFF
TRBJ2-5 | - | TRBV29-1 | - | TGCAGCGTTGGAGGGTGGGAGACCCAGTACTTC | CSVGGWETQYF
TRBJ1-2 | - | TRBV6-5 | - | TGTGCCAGCAGGATTGGCCCCACCTCCTATGGCTACACCTTC | CASRIGPTSYGYTF
TRBJ1-1 | TRBD1 | TRBV4-1 | - | TGCGCCAGCAGCCGAGGACAGGGGGCGGACACTGAAGCTTTCTTT | CASSRGQGADTEAFF